The 11 T cell receptor beta chains in this list originate from one sample, sequenced in a study of beta chain features in type 1 diabetes. Expressed TCRB transcripts were sequenced, since all the RNA that had been isolated was reverse transcribed. Measured with immunoSEQ multiplex PCR; TCRdb has only the in-frame clones, and not every one. This sample has roughly 400,000 clones; about 15% occur once, and the top ten carry roughly 0.017%. Sequenced: naive CD4+ T cells from blood. The receptor set was obtained from a woman younger than 35 in good health.

The chain employs TRBV7-8 and TRBJ1-2; D might be TRBD1 (5 bases). The CDR3 extends over 17 amino acids. CDR1 and CDR2 from the germline V gene are SGHVS and FQNEAQ. Trimming took off 2 bases at V and 0 bases at J, with 16 bases between the two ends. The CDR3: CASSLYPPTVANYGYTF. CDR3 bases: TGTGCCAGCAGCTTATATCCCCCGACAGTAGCTAACTATGGCTACACCTTC.

The chain links TRBV6-5 to TRBJ1-5; D is unresolved. Trimming stripped 8 bases from V and 4 bases from J, with 12 bases between. This CDR3 is 13 amino acids long. Germline V CDR1 and CDR2: MNHEY, SVGAGI. CDR3 sequence (DNA): TGTGCCAGCCAGGAAAGAGTGAATCAGCCCCAGCATTTT. As protein: CASQERVNQPQHF.

The genes are TRBV2 and TRBJ2-1; 14 bases align to TRBD2. This CDR3 has 15 amino acids. In germline, CDR1 is SNHLY, CDR2 FYNNEI. The V gene end was trimmed by 2 bases and the J gene end by 10 bases; junction bases not matched to a gene: 4. For the CDR3, the DNA is TGTGCCAGCAGTGAAAAGGGACTAGCGGGAGCGGAGCAGTTCTTC. Residues: CASSEKGLAGAEQFF.

The table lists this clone with a few counts. CDR3 DNA: TGCGCCAGCAGCTTGGAGGGAGGGGTGAACAATGAGCAGTTCTTC. This translates into CASSLEGGVNNEQFF. The chain recombines TRBV5-1 with TRBJ2-1; 7 bases map to TRBD2. The CDR3 length is 15 residues. CDR1 and CDR2 (germline): SGHRS, YFSETQ. Unmatched junction bases numbered 5, after V lost 0 bases and J lost 5 bases.

The table lists this clone with a few counts. V is TRBV30 and J is TRBJ1-5; D is possibly TRBD1 (5 bases). Germline V lookup: CDR1 GTSNPN, CDR2 SVGIG (reference sequence). The CDR3 has 15 amino acids. Trimming removed 0 bases from V and 2 bases from J, with 11 bases in between. CDR3 amino acids: CAWSVQGDGNQPQHF. In DNA, the CDR3 is TGTGCCTGGAGTGTACAAGGGGATGGCAATCAGCCCCAGCATTTT.

This clone has a handful of counts. The genes are TRBV15 and TRBJ2-1, with no clear D. CDR3 length: 14 amino acids. V lost 3 bases to trimming and J lost 9 bases, with 15 bases between them. CDR1 and CDR2 from the germline V gene are LNHNV and YYDKDF (reference sequence). CDR3 sequence reads: CATSSPFINSEQFF. The DNA of the CDR3 is TGTGCCACCAGCAGTCCCTTTATCAACAGTGAGCAGTTCTTC.

The chain recombines TRBV29-1 with TRBJ1-5, with D perhaps matching TRBD1 (6 bases). Germline values: CDR1 SQVTM, CDR2 ANQGSEA. Trimming pared 7 bases from V and 5 bases from J, leaving 18 bases between. The CDR3 is 14 residues long. Here the CDR3 reads CSATFGGRDQPQHF. DNA of the CDR3: TGCAGCGCTACATTCGGGGGGCGAGATCAGCCCCAGCATTTT.

This clone was recorded a few times. V and J are TRBV19 and TRBJ1-2, with a weak D call TRBD1 (6 bases). V was shortened by 6 bases and J by 5 bases, with 13 bases between the two germline ends. CDR3 length: 13 amino acids. Germline loops: CDR1 LNHDA, CDR2 SQIVND (reference sequence). For the CDR3, the DNA is TGTGCCAGTAGGGATGACAGGCGTTATGGCTACACCTTC. Protein sequence: CASRDDRRYGYTF.

In its sample, this clone was seen a few times. The CDR3 DNA reads TGTGCCAGCAGGATAAGCGGGAGCTCCTACAATGAGCAGTTCTTC. Protein sequence: CASRISGSSYNEQFF. This rearrangement joins TRBV2 to TRBJ2-1; TRBD2 matches at 8 bases. V was clipped by 6 bases and J by 0 bases; unmatched bases: 4. Germline-derived CDR1 and CDR2 are SNHLY and FYNNEI. This CDR3 has 15 amino acids.

The V call is TRBV5-1, the J call TRBJ2-3, with D unresolved. The CDR3 covers 14 residues. Germline V gene data show CDR1 as SGHRS and CDR2 as YFSETQ. Trimming removed 2 bases from V and 2 bases from J, with 9 bases in between. The CDR3 DNA sequence: TGCGCCAGCAGCTTATGGAGTGCCACAGATACGCAGTATTTT. Protein product: CASSLWSATDTQYF.

This clone showed up just a few times. The chain recombines TRBV29-1 with TRBJ2-7, with 7 bases identical to TRBD1. The CDR3 length is 17 residues. Germline V gene sequence: CDR1 SQVTM, CDR2 ANQGSEA. The J segment lost 3 bases and the V segment lost 1 base, leaving 15 bases of the junction unmatched. The chain's CDR3 is CSVEALTSRTGNYEQYF. Here the CDR3 DNA reads TGCAGCGTTGAAGCTTTAACATCTCGGACAGGCAACTACGAGCAGTACTTC.